This TCR beta chain was captured by sequencing in a study of shared clonotypes between healthy human individuals. Clones were sequenced by immunoSEQ multiplex PCR, and TCRdb holds only the in-frame ones, with some missing. The data show under 1,900,000 clones, 98% seen once. Germline values: CDR1 SGHVS, CDR2 FNYEAQ. The CDR3 spans 18 residues. V gave up 5 bases and J gave up 5 bases; unmatched junction bases: 20. Note on this clone: Antigen specificity is unknown.

General observations from the study: What limited the represented genetic and exposure-history diversity was the small number of donors. Clonotype sharing across several donors was observed for around 4.5% of naive CD4 clonotypes.

The clonotype was recovered from a man aged 25-40 years in good health. The sample taken for sequencing was naive CD4+ T cells sorted from blood. Regarding subset: CD45RA+ positively selected. The gene calls are TRBV7-6 and TRBJ2-5; 7 nucleotides line up with TRBD2. The CDR3 DNA reads TGTGCCAGCAGCGTTTTCCCACCCCCTACTAGCGCCGGGGAGACCCAGTACTTC. Amino acids: CASSVFPPPTSAGETQYF.